This T cell receptor (beta chain) stems from a study of T cell repertoires in cytomegalovirus infection. Overall study findings and caveats: Public TCR beta family frequency separated CMV-and-HLA carriers, including in an independent cohort.

The CDR3 has 18 residues. The trim removed 0 bases at V and 6 bases at J, leaving 14 bases unmatched. Germline-derived CDR1 and CDR2 are ENHRY and SYGVKD. TCRdb reprocessed the reads via MiXCR and lists one record per CDR3 protein. Seen here are some 800,000 distinct CDR3 sequences, almost 30% observed once, and the top ten hold over 10%. On this clonotype: The antigen is not known.

The sample was cultured CD8+ T cells from PBMCs, taken from culture after CMV antigen stimulation. The chain employs TRBV10-3 and TRBJ2-5; TRBD2 aligns across 9 bases. This TCR derives from a human donor in good health (CMV status not recorded). Some clones in this sample may be carry-over from other donors' samples. The CDR3 bases are TGTGCCATCAGTGAGTCAGTTTCCCCTAGCGGGGCTGTGAAGACCCAGTACTTC. Translated: CAISESVSPSGAVKTQYF.